This T cell receptor (beta chain) was documented in a study of shared clonotypes between healthy human individuals. In this sample, this clone turned up once. Profiled with immunoSEQ multiplex PCR; TCRdb holds only in-frame clones, not every one. The table records 2.3 million or so clones, approximately 95% of them present only once. Looked up from germline, CDR1 is MGHDK and CDR2 is SYGVNS. The CDR3 runs 14 residues. V shed 6 bases and J 6 bases; nucleotides not matched to a gene: 6. This TCR was sampled from a man between 18 and 29 years old in good health. Some clones in this sample may be carry-over from other donors' samples. J is TRBJ2-2 and V is TRBV25-1; 8 bases are a match to TRBD2. Sequenced sample: naive CD4+ T cells from PBMCs. Stated subset: CD45RA+ positively selected. CDR3 coding DNA: TGTGCCAGCAGGACTAGCGTGACTCCCGGGGAGCTGTTTTTT. Protein sequence: CASRTSVTPGELFF.